This entry lists 2 T cell receptor beta chains sequenced from one sample in a study of regulatory T cells in long-lasting Graves disease. Time point denoted: persistent/refractory GD, antithyroid drugs over 5 years with positive TRAb. PBMC-extracted RNA yielded the TCR library. HTBI primers from iRepertoire and Arm-PCR of CDR3 regions yielded the TCR beta libraries. One entry per CDR3 protein results from TCRdb running MiXCR on the multiplex PCR reads. The data hold approximately 440,000 distinct CDR3 sequences, with around 22% observed a single time. The sample consisted of peripheral blood mononuclear cells (PBMCs), taken when the disease was refractory, from a patient treated with antithyroid drugs. These receptors came from a female donor with Graves disease.

This sequence joins TRBV6-1 and TRBJ2-4; D is unclear. CDR3 length equals 14 residues. Germline CDR1 MNHNS, CDR2 SASEGT. Trimming shortened V by 7 bases and J by 7 bases, and 17 bases separated the two germline ends. The CDR3 region has the DNA TGTGCCAGCACTTCCATCGGGTTTGGTAACATTCAGTACTTC. This codes for CASTSIGFGNIQYF.

The table lists this clonotype with a few counts. The V and J genes are TRBV5-6 and TRBJ2-5, with TRBD2 identical over 12 bases. The CDR3 sequence is 14 residues long. Per the germline V gene, CDR1 is SGHDT and CDR2 is YYEEEE. V was clipped by 4 bases and J by 7 bases; unmatched bases: 5. The CDR3 bases are TGTGCCAGCAGCCAGACTAGCGGGAGCGCGACCCAGTACTTC. This gives the protein CASSQTSGSATQYF.